The 6 T cell receptor beta chains presented below share a single source sample, sequenced in a study of shared clonotypes between healthy human individuals. The repertoire was sequenced with immunoSEQ multiplex PCR; TCRdb's copy has only in-frame clones and lacks some. The sample includes about 680,000 clones, around 73% seen only once; the top ten take roughly 1.9%. The specimen sequenced was memory CD4+ T cells sorted from blood. As to subset: CD45RA-negative fraction. These receptor sequences come from a woman in her twenties or thirties in good health.

The chain links TRBV25-1 to TRBJ2-2; 8 nucleotides line up with TRBD2. The J segment lost 6 bases and the V segment lost 5 bases, leaving 5 bases of the junction unmatched. This CDR3 contains 14 residues. Germline values: CDR1 MGHDK, CDR2 SYGVNS. The chain's CDR3 is CASSSGLASGELFF. CDR3 nucleotides: TGTGCCAGCAGTTCCGGACTAGCCTCCGGGGAGCTGTTTTTT.

This chain uses TRBV5-1 with TRBJ1-4; D unclear. The germline V gene encodes CDR1 SGHRS and CDR2 YFSETQ. V was trimmed by 0 bases and J by 0 bases, leaving 6 bases between them. This CDR3 spans 15 amino acids. CDR3 sequence reads: CASSLDRSTNEKLFF. DNA for the CDR3: TGCGCCAGCAGCTTGGACAGATCAACTAATGAAAAACTGTTTTTT.

This sequence joins TRBV28 and TRBJ2-7, with 11 bases lining up with TRBD1. CDR1 and CDR2 from the germline V gene are MDHEN and SYDVKM. V lost 3 bases, J lost 5 bases, and 6 bases stayed unmatched. This CDR3 spans 15 amino acids. CDR3: CASSLVGTGGNEQYF. The CDR3 DNA is TGTGCCAGCAGTTTGGTAGGGACAGGGGGTAACGAGCAGTACTTC.

The chain recombines TRBV27 with TRBJ2-1, with no clear D. CDR3 length: 12 amino acids. V was trimmed by 5 bases and J by 8 bases, leaving 10 bases between them. CDR1 MNHEY and CDR2 SMNVEV come from the germline V gene (reference sequence). This chain's CDR3 is CASSPMYDEQFF. CDR3 DNA sequence: TGTGCCAGCAGTCCGATGTACGATGAGCAGTTCTTC.

The chain links TRBV28 to TRBJ2-7, with TRBD1 matching over 12 bases. CDR3 size: 16 residues. J was trimmed by 6 bases and V by 4 bases; bases with no gene match: 10. Germline V CDR1 and CDR2: MDHEN, SYDVKM. The DNA of the CDR3 is TGTGCCAGCAGTTACTCCGGGACAGGGGGCTTGGGCGAGCAGTACTTC. Protein product: CASSYSGTGGLGEQYF.

The V call is TRBV7-2, the J call TRBJ2-6, with D hard to call. Germline assignment: CDR1 SGHTA and CDR2 FQGNSA. This CDR3 is built from 15 residues. V lost 3 bases and J 0 bases, leaving 6 bases between the germline ends. The CDR3 bases are TGTGCCAGCAGCTTTCCTAGCTCTGGGGCCAACGTCCTGACTTTC. Translating gives CASSFPSSGANVLTF.